The rows below give T cell receptor beta chains drawn from one sample of a study of cytomegalovirus exposure and HLA in healthy donors. Clones were sequenced by immunoSEQ multiplex PCR, and TCRdb holds only the in-frame ones, with some missing. The table has 110,000 to 150,000 clones, over 70% seen once. Material: PBMCs. The receptors originated from a male donor in good health and CMV-seronegative. CDR3s include the opening cysteine and the closing phenylalanine or tryptophan. Fields, in order: V gene, J gene, D gene, clone size, CDR3 DNA, CDR3 protein. D genes are given only for firm matches. Only part of the rows carry a size: once, few, many, or a class if the clone is expanded.

>TRBV11-2|TRBJ2-7|NA|NA
TGTGCCAGCAGCTTGGGGCTCGACATCACCGAGCAGTACTTC
CASSLGLDITEQYF
>TRBV28|TRBJ2-7|NA|NA
TGTGCCAGCAGTTTATCCGGCGAGCAGTACTTC
CASSLSGEQYF
>TRBV6-5|TRBJ1-3|NA|NA
TGTGCCAGCAGTTACAAAGGGGGATTGGGGAACACCATATATTTT
CASSYKGGLGNTIYF
>TRBV2|TRBJ1-1|NA|NA
TGTGCCACCAACCAGAATATGAACACTGAAGCTTTCTTT
CATNQNMNTEAFF
>TRBV4-2|TRBJ2-5|NA|NA
TGTGCCAGCAGCCAAGACGGGGGAGGAGAGACCCAGTACTTC
CASSQDGGGETQYF
>TRBV9|TRBJ1-5|NA|NA
TGTGCCAGCAGTACCGGGGAGAGCAATCAGCCCCAGCATTTT
CASSTGESNQPQHF
>TRBV19|TRBJ1-5|NA|few
TGTGCCAGTAGTTGGTCGGGGGGCCGCAATCAGCCCCAGCATTTT
CASSWSGGRNQPQHF
>TRBV6-1|TRBJ2-1|NA|NA
TGTGCCAGCAGTGAAGAGCGAGTCCAGTTCTTC
CASSEERVQFF
>TRBV25-1|TRBJ2-5|NA|NA
TGTGCCAGCCACCGTGGGAGAGAGACCCAGTACTTC
CASHRGRETQYF
>TRBV10-3|TRBJ2-3|NA|few
TGTGCCATCAGTGAGTCTGGGGGGTTGACAGATACGCAGTATTTT
CAISESGGLTDTQYF
>TRBV28|TRBJ1-5|NA|NA
TGTGCCAGCAGTTTAGGTAGGGGTAATCAGCCCCAGCATTTT
CASSLGRGNQPQHF
>TRBV25-1|TRBJ1-6|TRBD1|NA
TGTGCCAGCAGTGCCTCGACAGGGGCCAGTGGGTCACCCCTCCACTTT
CASSASTGASGSPLHF
>TRBV5-1|TRBJ1-6|NA|NA
TGCGCCAGCAGCTTGGGACAGAATAATTCACCCCTCCACTTT
CASSLGQNNSPLHF
>TRBV5-4|TRBJ1-2|NA|NA
TGTGCCAACAGCTTGCCGGAGAACTATGGCTACACCTTC
CANSLPENYGYTF
>TRBV7-2|TRBJ2-7|TRBD1|NA
TGTGCCAGCAGCTTATCCGGGACAGGGCCGCGAGAGCAGTACTTC
CASSLSGTGPREQYF
>TRBV7-3|TRBJ1-1|NA|NA
TGTGCCAGCAGCTTAACTAGGACAGCAAACACTGAAGCTTTCTTT
CASSLTRTANTEAFF
>TRBV7-8|TRBJ1-3|TRBD1|NA
TGTGCCAGCAGCTTAGAGGAGACAGGGACCCTAAACACCATATATTTT
CASSLEETGTLNTIYF
>TRBV14|TRBJ1-6|NA|NA
TGTGCCAGCTCGGTTCCAAATTCACCCCTCCACTTT
CASSVPNSPLHF
>TRBV20-1|TRBJ2-5|NA|NA
TGCAGTGCTCCTTATGAGACCCAGTACTTC
CSAPYETQYF
>TRBV5-6|TRBJ1-6|TRBD1|NA
TGTGCCAGCAGCCGGGGCAGGGGGCTGGCCTTCTATAATTCACCCCTCCACTTT
CASSRGRGLAFYNSPLHF